This TCR beta chain was obtained from a study of OX40 agonist ivuxolimab in advanced cancers. The table came from immunoSEQ multiplex PCR; TCRdb's copy has only in-frame clones and leaves some out. The profile covers about 27,000 clones, with 85% appearing a single time and approximately 48% taken by the ten largest. Study results and caveats: At 0.1 to 3.0 mg/kg and by week 6, CD4+ and CD8+ T cells in the blood had expanded clonally. Also present in some nonresponders was a low level of normalized T-cell clonal expansion.

This clone was seen a few times. Its antigen is as yet unknown. Blood draws occurred at baseline, cycle 4 day 1, and cycle 7 day 1. In germline, CDR1 is SGDLS, CDR2 YYNGEE. The V end was cut by 3 bases, the J end by 0 bases, with 9 bases between. The CDR3 consists of 14 residues. Sequences were derived from CD4+ or CD8+ T cells sorted from blood, sampled in a trial of the OX40 agonist ivuxolimab. The source is an adult with an advanced solid tumor such as melanoma, head and neck, liver or kidney cancer. The chain links TRBV9 to TRBJ1-1; the D is unclear. CDR3 loop: CASSGEGLNTEAFF. The CDR3 DNA reads TGTGCCAGCAGCGGCGAGGGTTTGAACACTGAAGCTTTCTTT.